This T cell receptor (beta chain) appears in the sequencing data of a study of OX40 agonist ivuxolimab in advanced cancers. Study information: Of mixed ages from about 23 to 90 and averaging about 56 years, the group was roughly 83% male.

This CDR3 is built from 13 residues. The germline V gene encodes CDR1 SNHLY and CDR2 FYNNEI. Trimming cost V 5 bases and J 4 bases, with 9 bases left between them. Sequencing was performed with immunoSEQ multiplex PCR; in TCRdb, only in-frame clones are kept and a portion is missing. This repertoire shows 75,000 to 80,000 clones, around four fifths found once; its top ten account for 1.5% to 2%. This clone was seen a few times. The sample in question was CD4+ or CD8+ T cells sorted from blood, obtained in a trial of the OX40 agonist ivuxolimab. The origin of this receptor is an adult with an advanced solid tumor such as melanoma, head and neck, liver or kidney cancer. The V call is TRBV2, the J call TRBJ1-5, with D uncertain. The CDR3 loop is CASSPDGNQPQHF. The CDR3 bases are TGTGCCAGCAGTCCGGACGGGAATCAGCCCCAGCATTTT.